These T cell receptor beta chains were read from a single sample in a study of cytomegalovirus exposure and HLA in healthy donors. Assay used: immunoSEQ multiplex PCR; TCRdb lists only in-frame clones, some missing. The table has 200,000 to 250,000 clones, around 89% seen once. Input material: PBMCs. These receptors all come from a woman aged 18-30 years in good health and CMV-seronegative. Both conserved end residues are part of each CDR3. A D gene is named only where the DNA matches it firmly. The listing skips clone size in some rows; elsewhere it reads once, few, many or a size class.

CDR3aa: CATSRGGDYEQYF
CDR3nt: TGCGCCACTTCGAGAGGGGGTGACTACGAGCAGTACTTC
j_gene: TRBJ2-7
v_gene: TRBV5-1
d_gene: .
abundance: .

CDR3aa: CASSLYEDTQYF
CDR3nt: TGTGCCAGCAGCTTATATGAGGATACGCAGTATTTT
j_gene: TRBJ2-3
v_gene: TRBV7-2
d_gene: .
abundance: .

CDR3aa: CASSPMNTGELFF
CDR3nt: TGCGCCAGCAGTCCTATGAACACCGGGGAGCTGTTTTTT
j_gene: TRBJ2-2
v_gene: TRBV10-1
d_gene: .
abundance: .

CDR3aa: CASSVVIGDEQYF
CDR3nt: TGTGCCAGCAGCGTAGTGATCGGGGACGAGCAGTACTTC
j_gene: TRBJ2-7
v_gene: TRBV9
d_gene: .
abundance: .

CDR3aa: CASSGRTSTLSSEQYF
CDR3nt: TGCGCCAGCAGCGGGAGGACTAGCACCCTTTCTTCCGAGCAGTACTTC
j_gene: TRBJ2-7
v_gene: TRBV5-1
d_gene: TRBD2
abundance: .

CDR3aa: CASSPNTQGGAKNIQYF
CDR3nt: TGTGCCAGCAGCCCCAACACCCAAGGGGGAGCCAAAAACATTCAGTACTTC
j_gene: TRBJ2-4
v_gene: TRBV7-9
d_gene: .
abundance: .

CDR3aa: CASSSRTTIGGYTF
CDR3nt: TGTGCCAGCAGTTCCAGGACAACTATTGGGGGCTACACCTTC
j_gene: TRBJ1-2
v_gene: TRBV6-6
d_gene: .
abundance: .

CDR3aa: CASSQVTGGGNTIYF
CDR3nt: TGTGCCAGCAGCCAAGTGACGGGAGGTGGAAACACCATATATTTT
j_gene: TRBJ1-3
v_gene: TRBV14
d_gene: .
abundance: .

CDR3aa: CASSVIPQGGRDVTDTQYF
CDR3nt: TGTGCCAGCAGCGTAATCCCCCAGGGCGGCAGGGATGTTACAGATACGCAGTATTTT
j_gene: TRBJ2-3
v_gene: TRBV9
d_gene: .
abundance: .

CDR3aa: CASSLAETFSTDTQYF
CDR3nt: TGTGCCAGCAGTTTAGCGGAAACCTTTAGCACAGATACGCAGTATTTT
j_gene: TRBJ2-3
v_gene: TRBV6-4
d_gene: .
abundance: .

CDR3aa: CASSSGYRTDTQYF
CDR3nt: TGTGCCAGCAGCTCAGGCTATAGGACAGATACGCAGTATTTT
j_gene: TRBJ2-3
v_gene: TRBV11-3
d_gene: .
abundance: few

CDR3aa: CASSLGQGARSEQFF
CDR3nt: TGTGCCAGCAGCTTGGGACAGGGGGCTAGAAGTGAGCAGTTCTTC
j_gene: TRBJ2-1
v_gene: TRBV7-9
d_gene: TRBD1
abundance: .

CDR3aa: CASTLRPASGGEGTQYF
CDR3nt: TGTGCCAGCACCCTGCGACCGGCTAGCGGGGGGGAGGGGACCCAGTACTTC
j_gene: TRBJ2-5
v_gene: TRBV7-8
d_gene: TRBD2
abundance: .

CDR3aa: CASSLGLNQPQHF
CDR3nt: TGCGCCAGCAGCTTGGGACTTAATCAGCCCCAGCATTTT
j_gene: TRBJ1-5
v_gene: TRBV5-1
d_gene: .
abundance: .

CDR3aa: CASSLLTEINYGYTF
CDR3nt: TGTGCCAGCAGCTTGTTGACAGAGATCAACTATGGCTACACCTTC
j_gene: TRBJ1-2
v_gene: TRBV5-6
d_gene: .
abundance: .

CDR3aa: CASSVAGGEAFF
CDR3nt: TGTGCCAGCAGCGTTGCTGGAGGGGAAGCTTTCTTT
j_gene: TRBJ1-1
v_gene: TRBV9
d_gene: .
abundance: .

CDR3aa: CASRPFGAGNTIYF
CDR3nt: TGTGCCAGCAGGCCGTTCGGGGCTGGAAACACCATATATTTT
j_gene: TRBJ1-3
v_gene: TRBV2
d_gene: .
abundance: .

CDR3aa: CSAKEILEQYF
CDR3nt: TGCAGTGCTAAGGAGATTTTGGAGCAGTACTTC
j_gene: TRBJ2-7
v_gene: TRBV20-1
d_gene: .
abundance: .

CDR3aa: CASSQEPGLASYEQYF
CDR3nt: TGCGCCAGCAGCCAAGAGCCGGGACTAGCGTCGTACGAGCAGTACTTC
j_gene: TRBJ2-7
v_gene: TRBV4-1
d_gene: TRBD2
abundance: once

CDR3aa: CASSLVGRGDEQFF
CDR3nt: TGTGCCAGCAGCTTAGTAGGGAGGGGGGATGAGCAGTTCTTC
j_gene: TRBJ2-1
v_gene: TRBV7-2
d_gene: .
abundance: .

CDR3aa: CASSYTGLGGDTQYF
CDR3nt: TGTGCCAGCAGTTACACCGGACTGGGCGGTGATACGCAGTATTTT
j_gene: TRBJ2-3
v_gene: TRBV6-5
d_gene: .
abundance: .

CDR3aa: CAWSLQGTEEQYF
CDR3nt: TGTGCCTGGAGTTTACAGGGTACGGAAGAGCAGTACTTC
j_gene: TRBJ2-7
v_gene: TRBV30
d_gene: .
abundance: .

CDR3aa: CASSLERALTEAFF
CDR3nt: TGTGCCAGCAGCTTAGAGCGGGCACTCACTGAAGCTTTCTTT
j_gene: TRBJ1-1
v_gene: TRBV7-2
d_gene: .
abundance: once

CDR3aa: CASSSRQGIYEQYF
CDR3nt: TGTGCCAGCAGCTCACGACAGGGAATCTACGAGCAGTACTTC
j_gene: TRBJ2-7
v_gene: TRBV7-8
d_gene: TRBD1
abundance: .

CDR3aa: CASSLGRGSYEQYF
CDR3nt: TGCGCCAGCAGCTTGGGGCGGGGGAGCTACGAGCAGTACTTC
j_gene: TRBJ2-7
v_gene: TRBV5-1
d_gene: TRBD2
abundance: .

CDR3aa: CASSEGGATEAFF
CDR3nt: TGTGCCAGCAGTGAAGGGGGCGCTACTGAAGCTTTCTTT
j_gene: TRBJ1-1
v_gene: TRBV25-1
d_gene: .
abundance: .

CDR3aa: CASRWSSGNTIYF
CDR3nt: TGTGCCAGCCGGTGGAGCTCTGGAAACACCATATATTTT
j_gene: TRBJ1-3
v_gene: TRBV11-2
d_gene: .
abundance: .

CDR3aa: CASSQTGTGGLAGKDEQYF
CDR3nt: TGCGCCAGCAGCCAAACCGGGACAGGGGGACTAGCGGGAAAAGACGAGCAGTACTTC
j_gene: TRBJ2-7
v_gene: TRBV4-1
d_gene: TRBD2
abundance: once

CDR3aa: CASSEWLAGDTQYF
CDR3nt: TGTGCCAGCAGTGAATGGCTAGCGGGGGATACGCAGTATTTT
j_gene: TRBJ2-3
v_gene: TRBV2
d_gene: TRBD2
abundance: once

CDR3aa: CASSRRQGGEEYF
CDR3nt: TGTGCCAGCAGCCGCCGACAGGGTGGAGAGGAGTACTTC
j_gene: TRBJ2-7
v_gene: TRBV14
d_gene: TRBD1
abundance: .

CDR3aa: CASSVALGQGNGGELFF
CDR3nt: TGTGCCAGCAGCGTAGCCTTGGGACAGGGGAACGGCGGGGAGCTGTTTTTT
j_gene: TRBJ2-2
v_gene: TRBV9
d_gene: TRBD1
abundance: .

CDR3aa: CASSEGTGSSYEQYF
CDR3nt: TGTGCCAGCAGCGAGGGGACAGGGAGCTCCTACGAGCAGTACTTC
j_gene: TRBJ2-7
v_gene: TRBV9
d_gene: TRBD1
abundance: .

CDR3aa: CASSWGQSSYEQYF
CDR3nt: TGTGCCAGCAGCTGGGGACAGTCCTCCTACGAGCAGTACTTC
j_gene: TRBJ2-7
v_gene: TRBV5-6
d_gene: TRBD1
abundance: .

CDR3aa: CASSQVGMGYQETQYF
CDR3nt: TGTGCCAGCAGCCAAGTCGGGATGGGGTACCAAGAGACCCAGTACTTC
j_gene: TRBJ2-5
v_gene: TRBV14
d_gene: .
abundance: .

CDR3aa: CASSQEAGGRFGGYTF
CDR3nt: TGTGCCAGCAGCCAAGAGGCAGGGGGCAGGTTTGGTGGCTACACCTTC
j_gene: TRBJ1-2
v_gene: TRBV14
d_gene: TRBD1
abundance: .